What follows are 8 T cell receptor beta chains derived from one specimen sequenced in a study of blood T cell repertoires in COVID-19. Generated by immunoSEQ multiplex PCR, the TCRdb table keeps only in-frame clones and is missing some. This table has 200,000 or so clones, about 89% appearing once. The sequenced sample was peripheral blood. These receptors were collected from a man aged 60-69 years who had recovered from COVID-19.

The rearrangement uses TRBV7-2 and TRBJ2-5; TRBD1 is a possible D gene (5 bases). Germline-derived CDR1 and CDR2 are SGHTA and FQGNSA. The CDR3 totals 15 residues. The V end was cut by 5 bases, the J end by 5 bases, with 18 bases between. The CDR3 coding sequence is TGTGCCAGCAGCACCGAGAGAGACAGTCACGAGACCCAGTACTTC. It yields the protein CASSTERDSHETQYF. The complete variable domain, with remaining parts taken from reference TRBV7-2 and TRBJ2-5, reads GAGVSQSPSNKVTEKGKDVELRCDPISGHTALYWYRQSLGQGLEFLIYFQGNSAPDKSGLPSDRFSAERTGGSVSTLTIQRTQQEDSAVYLCASSTERDSHETQYFGPGTRLLVL.

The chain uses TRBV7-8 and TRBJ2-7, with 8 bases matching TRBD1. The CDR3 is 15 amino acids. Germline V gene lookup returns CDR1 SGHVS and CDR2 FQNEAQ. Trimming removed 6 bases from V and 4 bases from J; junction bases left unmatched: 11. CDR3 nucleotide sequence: TGTGCCAGCAGACCTACGGGCCAGGGGGCTTACGAGCAGTACTTC. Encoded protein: CASRPTGQGAYEQYF.

CDR3: CASRTPGRTDYTGELFF. CDR3 DNA sequence: TGTGCCAGTAGAACCCCTGGACGGACGGACTACACCGGGGAGCTGTTTTTT. The genes are TRBV19 and TRBJ2-2; maybe TRBD2 (5 bases). Germline V lookup: CDR1 LNHDA, CDR2 SQIVND (reference sequence). CDR3 length equals 17 residues. Between the trimmed V and J ends, which lost 6 bases and 3 bases, there was a span of 20 bases.

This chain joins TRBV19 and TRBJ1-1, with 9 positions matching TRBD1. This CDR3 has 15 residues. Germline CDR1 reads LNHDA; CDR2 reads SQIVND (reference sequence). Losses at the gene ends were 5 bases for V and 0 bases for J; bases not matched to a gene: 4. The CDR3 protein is CASSPRDRVNTEAFF. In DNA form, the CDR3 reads TGTGCCAGTAGTCCCCGGGACAGGGTGAACACTGAAGCTTTCTTT.

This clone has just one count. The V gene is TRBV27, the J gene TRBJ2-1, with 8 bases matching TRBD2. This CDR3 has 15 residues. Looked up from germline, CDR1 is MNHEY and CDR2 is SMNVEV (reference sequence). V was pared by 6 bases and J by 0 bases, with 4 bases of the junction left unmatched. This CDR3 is CASRISGSSYNEQFF. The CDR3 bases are TGTGCCAGCAGAATAAGCGGGAGCTCCTACAATGAGCAGTTCTTC.

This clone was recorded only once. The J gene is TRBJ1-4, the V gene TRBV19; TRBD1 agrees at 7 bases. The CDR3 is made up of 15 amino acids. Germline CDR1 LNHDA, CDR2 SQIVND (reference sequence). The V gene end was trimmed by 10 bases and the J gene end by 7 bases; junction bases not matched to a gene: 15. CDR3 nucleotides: TGTGCCACGGGACAGAGAAGGCCCTCCGGTGAAAAACTGTTTTTT. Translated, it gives CATGQRRPSGEKLFF. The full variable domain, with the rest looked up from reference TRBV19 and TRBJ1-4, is DGGITQSPKYLFRKEGQNVTLSCEQNLNHDAMYWYRQDPGQGLRLIYYSQIVNDFQKGDIAEGYSVSREKKESFPLTVTSAQKNPTAFYLCATGQRRPSGEKLFFGSGTQLSVL.

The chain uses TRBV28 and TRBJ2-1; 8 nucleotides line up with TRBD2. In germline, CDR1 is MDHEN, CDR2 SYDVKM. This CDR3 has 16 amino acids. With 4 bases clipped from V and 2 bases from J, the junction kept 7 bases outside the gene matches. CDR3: CASSSPGSGTYNEQFF. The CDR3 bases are TGTGCCAGCAGTTCCCCGGGTAGCGGGACCTACAATGAGCAGTTCTTC.

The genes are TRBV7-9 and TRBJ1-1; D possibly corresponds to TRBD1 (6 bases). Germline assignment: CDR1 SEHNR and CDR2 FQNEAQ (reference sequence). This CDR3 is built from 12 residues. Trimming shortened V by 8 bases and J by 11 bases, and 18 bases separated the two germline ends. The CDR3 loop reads CASSRQAYGAFF. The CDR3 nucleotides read TGTGCCAGCTCCCGACAGGCGTACGGGGCTTTCTTT. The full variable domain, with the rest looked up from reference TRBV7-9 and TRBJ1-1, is DTGVSQNPRHKITKRGQNVTFRCDPISEHNRLYWYRQTLGQGPEFLTYFQNEAQLEKSRLLSDRFSAERPKGSFSTLEIQRTEQGDSAMYLCASSRQAYGAFFGQGTRLTVV.